A single T cell receptor (beta chain) is shown here with its context. The antigen is unknown. Germline V CDR1 and CDR2: DFQATT, SNEGSKA (reference sequence). Trimming took 5 bases from V and 6 from J, leaving 12 bases between them. This CDR3 spans 12 amino acids. These data originate in a study of early T cells in non-severe SARS-CoV-2 infection. Across the study: The sequenced material was bulk RNA from unsorted whole blood, and its chains were unpaired. Regarding the study as a whole: In VDJdb matching, anti-spike CD8 responses were favored while private and CD4 specificities went missing.

Each single cDNA molecule received a unique molecular identifier. TCRdb itself ran the 5' RACE reads through MiXCR, one entry per CDR3 protein. The sample carries approximately 56,000 distinct CDR3 sequences, approximately 10% recorded once. The sequence was obtained from an adult who was a healthcare worker with PCR-confirmed SARS-CoV-2 infection or an uninfected control (not recorded which). The chain links TRBV20-1 to TRBJ2-3; D is unresolved. Sequencing was carried out using whole blood. The CDR3 DNA reads TGCAGTGCTCCCTTGGGTACCGATACGCAGTATTTT. Amino acids: CSAPLGTDTQYF.